Below are 13 T cell receptor beta chains sequenced from a single sample in a study of CD8 T cell repertoires and HIV-1 epitope variants. Their antigens are not known. Profiling relied on immunoSEQ multiplex PCR, and the TCRdb table lists in-frame clones only, not all of them. The repertoire holds some 5,000 clones, with 65% as singletons. Sequenced sample: cultured CD8+ T cells derived from PBMCs. These receptors were obtained from a male donor with HIV.

The CDR3 DNA sequence: TGTGCCAGCAGTTACGGGACAGGTTACAATGAGCAGTTCTTC. This sequence encodes CASSYGTGYNEQFF. The chain is built from TRBV4-2 and TRBJ2-1; 8 nucleotides agree with TRBD1. Germline V gene sequence: CDR1 LGHNA, CDR2 YNFKEQ. V shed 6 bases, J shed 4 bases, and the junction held 5 bases outside the gene matches. This CDR3 is built from 14 residues.

The chain has TRBV4-2 and TRBJ1-3; D remains unclear. Trimming cost V 0 bases and J 0 bases, with 9 bases left between them. This CDR3 has 16 amino acids. Germline V CDR1 and CDR2: LGHNA, YNFKEQ. The chain's CDR3 is CASSQDAGNSGNTIYF. CDR3 in DNA: TGTGCCAGCAGCCAAGATGCTGGGAACTCTGGAAACACCATATATTTT.

This clone was counted between two and nine times. The rearrangement links TRBV21-1 to TRBJ1-1; TRBD1, as called in the table, went unchecked against the DNA. TRBV21-1 is reported as a pseudogene. The CDR3 has 15 residues. CDR3 nucleotides: TGTGCCAGCAGGCAGGGCTACACAATTCGCACTGAAGCTTTCTTT. Protein sequence: CASRQGYTIRTEAFF.

V gene TRBV5-6 combines with J gene TRBJ2-1, with 8 bases fitting TRBD2. The CDR3 is 13 residues long. Germline values: CDR1 SGHDT, CDR2 YYEEEE. Trimming at V came to 2 bases and at J to 9 bases, leaving 4 bases not matched to a gene. The CDR3 DNA sequence: TGTGCCAGCAGCTTAACGGCGGGAGGTGAGCAGTTCTTC. Translating gives CASSLTAGGEQFF.

The chain carries TRBV5-8 and TRBJ1-1; D unclear. The V end was cut by 0 bases, the J end by 4 bases, with 7 bases between. This CDR3 spans 13 amino acids. The V gene's germline CDR1 is SGHTS and CDR2 YDEGEE. The CDR3 coding sequence is TGTGCCAGCAGCTTGGCTCCGGTCACTGAAGCTTTCTTT. This encodes CASSLAPVTEAFF. The full variable domain, completed using reference TRBV5-8 and TRBJ1-1, is EAGVTQSPTHLIKTRGQQATLRCSPISGHTSVYWYQQALGLGLQFLLWYDEGEERNRGNFPPRFSGRQFPNYSSELNVNALELEDSALYLCASSLAPVTEAFFGQGTRLTVV.

The count of this clone is one. The chain recombines TRBV7-6 with TRBJ2-3; D is possibly TRBD2 (6 bases). Looked up from germline, CDR1 is SGHVS and CDR2 is FNYEAQ. Deletions cut 5 bases from V and 3 bases from J, with 12 bases between. The CDR3 is made up of 14 amino acids. Written as DNA, the CDR3 is TGTGCCAGCAGCATCTACGGGGGTACAGATACGCAGTATTTT. This gives the protein CASSIYGGTDTQYF.

The chain combines TRBV6-5 with TRBJ2-4; 8 bases match TRBD1. This CDR3 contains 15 residues. CDR1 MNHEY and CDR2 SVGAGI come from the germline V gene. Trimming took 2 bases from V and 7 from J; bases not matched to a gene: 7. The CDR3 spells CASSYADRVGNIQYF. In DNA form, the CDR3 reads TGTGCCAGCAGTTACGCGGACAGGGTGGGGAACATTCAGTACTTC.

The rearrangement uses TRBV9 and TRBJ2-7, with D uncertain. Germline loops: CDR1 SGDLS, CDR2 YYNGEE. The CDR3 spans 12 residues. Trimming removed 3 bases from V and 1 base from J, with 5 bases in between. CDR3 nucleotides: TGTGCCAGCAGCGACGGATCCTACGAGCAGTACTTC. Encoded protein: CASSDGSYEQYF. Together with reference TRBV9 and TRBJ2-7, the CDR3 gives the full variable domain: DSGVTQTPKHLITATGQRVTLRCSPRSGDLSVYWYQQSLDQGLQFLIQYYNGEERAKGNILERFSAQQFPDLHSELNLSSLELGDSALYFCASSDGSYEQYFGPGTRLTVT.

By share, this clone counts as medium-sized (0.01 to 0.1%). This chain uses TRBV30 with TRBJ2-1, with D perhaps matching TRBD1 (6 bases). The CDR3 runs 12 residues. Germline V gene data show CDR1 as GTSNPN and CDR2 as SVGIG (reference sequence). Between the trimmed V and J ends, which lost 1 base and 13 bases, there was a span of 14 bases. This chain's CDR3 is CAWSEGEQLQFF. The DNA for the CDR3 is TGTGCCTGGAGTGAGGGGGAACAGCTCCAGTTCTTC.

The chain is built from TRBV5-1 and TRBJ2-2, with TRBD1 identical over 10 bases. Germline V lookup: CDR1 SGHRS, CDR2 YFSETQ. V gave up 3 bases and J gave up 8 bases; unmatched junction bases: 7. The CDR3 has 15 residues. CDR3 loop: CASSSTGGVSGELFF. In DNA, the CDR3 is TGCGCCAGCAGCTCGACAGGGGGCGTCTCTGGGGAGCTGTTTTTT.

The genes are TRBV15 and TRBJ2-5; the D gene is possibly TRBD2 (5 bases). CDR1 and CDR2 from the germline V gene are LNHNV and YYDKDF (reference sequence). Deletions cut 3 bases from V and 3 bases from J, with 14 bases between. The length of the CDR3 is 15 residues. This chain's CDR3 is CATSSGLAEEETQYF. The CDR3 coding sequence is TGTGCCACCAGCAGCGGCCTGGCGGAGGAAGAGACCCAGTACTTC.

The gene calls are TRBV5-1 and TRBJ1-1; D is possibly TRBD1 (6 bases). This CDR3 spans 17 amino acids. Trimming left V 0 bases short and J 2 bases short, with 17 bases between. The germline V gene has CDR1 SGHRS and CDR2 YFSETQ. CDR3 sequence (DNA): TGCGCCAGCAGCTTGGCCGCAGGGGTGGGGAAAAACACTGAAGCTTTCTTT. Translating gives CASSLAAGVGKNTEAFF.

The V gene is TRBV10-3, the J gene TRBJ2-7; possibly TRBD1 for D (6 bases). The CDR3 runs 14 residues. From germline, CDR1 is ENHRY and CDR2 SYGVKD. V was shortened by 4 bases and J by 2 bases, with 12 bases between the two germline ends. The CDR3 DNA reads TGTGCCATCAGTGGGGTCGGGGACACCTACGAGCAGTACTTC. Translated: CAISGVGDTYEQYF.